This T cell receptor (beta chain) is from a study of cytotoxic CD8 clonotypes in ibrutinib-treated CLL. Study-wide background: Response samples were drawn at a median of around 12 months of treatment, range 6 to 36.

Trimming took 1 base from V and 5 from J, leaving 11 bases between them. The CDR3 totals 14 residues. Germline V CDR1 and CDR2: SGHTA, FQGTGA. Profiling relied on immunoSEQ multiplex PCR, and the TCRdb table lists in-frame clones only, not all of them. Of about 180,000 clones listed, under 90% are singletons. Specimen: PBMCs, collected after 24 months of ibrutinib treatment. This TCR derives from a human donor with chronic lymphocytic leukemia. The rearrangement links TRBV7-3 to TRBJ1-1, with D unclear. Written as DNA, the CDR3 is TGTGCCAGCAGCTTAAAGGCTGGGAGGACTGAAGCTTTCTTT. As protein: CASSLKAGRTEAFF.